This TCR beta chain was profiled in a study of beta chain features in type 1 diabetes. Germline V gene sequence: CDR1 MNHNS, CDR2 SASEGT. The CDR3 spans 14 residues. V shed 1 base and J shed 3 bases, with 7 bases lying between them. The entirety of the isolated RNA underwent reverse transcription, so expressed TCRB transcripts were sequenced. Sequencing used immunoSEQ multiplex PCR; TCRdb keeps in-frame clones, though not all of them. The sample carries hundreds of thousands of clones, around an eighth recorded once. Study observations and caveats: Researchers reported that naive, central memory and Treg TCRB repertoires appeared more similar in patients than in healthy donors. Researchers report that Type 1 diabetes patients had moderately but significantly shorter TCRB CDR3s across all four CD4+ subsets.

This clone was observed a handful of times. The antigen is undetermined. The chain couples TRBV6-1 to TRBJ1-5, with D unclear. This clonotype was obtained from a man younger than 30 with type 1 diabetes. Material for sequencing was naive CD4+ T cells from blood. This CDR3 reads CASSEVRVNQPQHF. In DNA form, the CDR3 reads TGTGCCAGCAGTGAAGTCAGAGTCAATCAGCCCCAGCATTTT.